This T cell receptor (beta chain) is from a study of T-cell reconstitution after alpha-beta-depleted transplantation in children. Study-level results: Reported findings indicate that, about two months after transplant, alpha-beta T cells came from several hundred expanded clones, which were derived from non-depleted graft cells. Certain patients had high TCRbeta diversity at day 60, and it came from recipient T cells and thymic progenitors that survived. T-cell numbers and diversity, one year after transplant, stemmed largely from T cells that were newly produced.

The table lists this clonotype with many counts. Its antigen is not identified. Preparation of the TCRbeta library involved a method that used unique molecular identifiers. TCRdb re-called the PCR reads through MiXCR, storing one row per CDR3 protein. The sample contains almost 250,000 distinct CDR3 sequences, about 26% of which appear only once. This clonotype was obtained from a girl aged 2 to 9 with Fanconi anemia, due to receive a stem cell transplant. The sample was PBMCs, taken before TCRalphabeta/CD19-depleted stem cell transplant.

The CDR3 here is CASSFIQVQETQYF. The CDR3 bases are TGTGCCAGCAGTTTCATCCAGGTTCAAGAGACCCAGTACTTC. The chain has TRBV12-3 or TRBV12-4 and TRBJ2-5; D not certain. The CDR3 has 14 amino acids. V was cut by 3 bases and J by 2 bases, with 10 bases left in between.